Below are 2 T cell receptor beta chains sequenced from a single sample in a study of chemoradiotherapy in HPV16-positive cancers. Only in-frame clones appear in the TCRdb table, and some are missing; sequencing was by immunoSEQ multiplex PCR. The sample gives about 53,000 clones, more than 75% of which show up once; under 3.5% is in the top ten. The sample here was blood, taken from a patient who underwent chemoradiotherapy. The receptor set was obtained from a human donor with HPV-associated anogenital cancer.

This sequence joins TRBV4-3 and TRBJ2-1; 10 bases are a match to TRBD2. The CDR3 runs to 17 residues. Trimming cost V 4 bases and J 7 bases; bases outside gene matches: 13. Germline lookup yields CDR1 LGHNA and CDR2 YSLEER. The CDR3 reads CASSRKLAGLNENEQFF. The CDR3 nucleotides read TGCGCCAGCAGCCGAAAACTAGCGGGGCTAAATGAAAATGAGCAGTTCTTC.

The chain joins TRBV6-5 to TRBJ1-2, with 7 bases aligning to TRBD1. Trimming took 6 bases from V and 4 from J; bases not matched to a gene: 5. The V gene's germline CDR1 is MNHEY and CDR2 SVGAGI. The CDR3 totals 13 residues. This CDR3 is CASRTGNIYGYTF. The CDR3 nucleotides are TGTGCCAGCAGGACAGGGAACATCTATGGCTACACCTTC.